The clone carrying this T cell receptor (beta chain) was detected only once. Looked up from germline, CDR1 is MDHEN and CDR2 is SYDVKM. V dropped 2 bases and J dropped 5; count of bases not matched to a gene: 6. This CDR3 is 14 amino acids long. This entry belongs to a study of control samples from healthy donors and cancer patients. The method was immunoSEQ multiplex PCR; TCRdb's version includes in-frame clones alone and lacks a portion of them. The data hold tens of thousands of clones, with about 93% observed a single time. The rearrangement links TRBV28 to TRBJ2-7, with 7 bases aligning to TRBD1. Sample: PBMCs. This receptor was obtained from a woman between 45 and 65 years old with head and neck cancer. The CDR3 here is CASSLPGGPNEQYF. In DNA, the CDR3 is TGTGCCAGCAGTTTACCAGGGGGTCCTAACGAGCAGTACTTC.